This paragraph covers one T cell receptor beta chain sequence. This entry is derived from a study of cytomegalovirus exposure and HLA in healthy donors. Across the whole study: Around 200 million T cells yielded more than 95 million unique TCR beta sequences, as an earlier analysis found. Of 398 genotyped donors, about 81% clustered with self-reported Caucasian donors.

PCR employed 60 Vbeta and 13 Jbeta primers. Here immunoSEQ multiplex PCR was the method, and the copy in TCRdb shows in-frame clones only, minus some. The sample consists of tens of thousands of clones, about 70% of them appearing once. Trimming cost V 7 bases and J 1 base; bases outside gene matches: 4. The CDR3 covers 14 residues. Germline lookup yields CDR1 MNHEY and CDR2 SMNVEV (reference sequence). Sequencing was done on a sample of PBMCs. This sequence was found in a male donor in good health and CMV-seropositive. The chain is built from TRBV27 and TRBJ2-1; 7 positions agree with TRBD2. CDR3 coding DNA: TGTGCCAGCAAACCAGCGGGATCCTACAATGAGCAGTTCTTC. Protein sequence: CASKPAGSYNEQFF.